This T cell receptor beta chain was sequenced in a study of metastatic and nonmetastatic thyroid tumors. Across the whole study: A comparison of repertoires was made across blood and tumor or nodule tissue from malignant and benign thyroid patients.

Source study methods: A papillary thyroid cancer distant-metastasis classifier was built from CDR3 differences across clinicopathological groups. Using MiXCR, TCRdb reanalyzed the PCR reads. The V and J calls were determined by TCRdb, not by the authors. The repertoire has roughly 12,000 clones, around 26% of them found once; the top ten carry 20% to 25%. The CDR3 has 13 residues. CDR1 MNHEY and CDR2 SVGAGI come from the germline V gene. V lost 0 bases and J lost 8; bases outside the gene matches: 3. By share, this clone counts as medium-sized (0.01 to 0.1%). Its cognate antigen is unknown. Study conclusions and caveats: A significant increase in TCR beta diversity was reportedly seen in malignant thyroid tumors relative to benign nodules, in blood and tumor.

Patients were all untreated before their thyroid surgery. The chain couples TRBV6-5 to TRBJ1-2; 7 bases map to TRBD1. The receptor's source is a male donor with papillary thyroid cancer or a benign thyroid nodule (not recorded which). Some clones in this sample may be carry-over from other donors' samples. Sequencing was carried out using adjacent normal tissue. This CDR3 is CASSYSTGVGYTF. The CDR3 nucleotides are TGTGCCAGCAGTTACTCCACAGGGGTCGGCTACACCTTC.